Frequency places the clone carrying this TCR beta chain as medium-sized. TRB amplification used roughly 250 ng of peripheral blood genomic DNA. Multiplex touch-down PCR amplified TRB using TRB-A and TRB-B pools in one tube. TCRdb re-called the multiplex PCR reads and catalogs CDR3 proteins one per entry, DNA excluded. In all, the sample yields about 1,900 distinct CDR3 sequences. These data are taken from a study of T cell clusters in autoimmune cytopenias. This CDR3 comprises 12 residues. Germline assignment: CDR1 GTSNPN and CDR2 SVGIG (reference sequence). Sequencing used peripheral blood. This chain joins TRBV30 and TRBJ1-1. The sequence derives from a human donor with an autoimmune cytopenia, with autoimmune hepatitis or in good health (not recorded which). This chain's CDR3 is CAWGATGTEAFF. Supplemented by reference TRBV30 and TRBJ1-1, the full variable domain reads SQTIHQWPATLVQPVGSPLSLECTVEGTSNPNLYWYRQAAGRGLQLLFYSVGIGQISSEVPQNLSASRPQDRQFILSSKKLLLSDSGFYLCAWGATGTEAFFGQGTRLTVV.